These 30 T cell receptor beta chains were sequenced from one sample in a study of T cell clonotyping in hematopoietic cell transplantation. As for time point: recipient sample about 28 days before transplant, after cytoreduction. Sequenced by immunoSEQ multiplex PCR; TCRdb stores in-frame clones only, minus some. The sample lists under 20,000 clones; 77% were seen once. The sequencing here drew on peripheral blood mononuclear cells, taken before stem cell transplant. These TCRs come from a man in his sixties with acute myeloid leukemia. Some clones in this sample may be carry-over from other donors' samples.

V and J are TRBV9 and TRBJ1-4; no clear D. There are 15 residues in the CDR3. CDR1 is SGDLS, CDR2 YYNGEE, per germline. The V end was cut by 7 bases, the J end by 8 bases, with 21 bases between. The CDR3 DNA is TGTGCCAGCGGGGTCAGCCCCGCAAGAGGCGAAAAACTGTTTTTT. It encodes CASGVSPARGEKLFF. Using reference TRBV9 and TRBJ1-4 for the parts outside the CDR3, the full variable domain is DSGVTQTPKHLITATGQRVTLRCSPRSGDLSVYWYQQSLDQGLQFLIQYYNGEERAKGNILERFSAQQFPDLHSELNLSSLELGDSALYFCASGVSPARGEKLFFGSGTQLSVL.

This clone was seen a handful of times. The chain recombines TRBV19 with TRBJ2-3; D not certain. V was trimmed by 10 bases and J by 4 bases, leaving 18 bases between them. Germline V lookup: CDR1 LNHDA, CDR2 SQIVND (reference sequence). CDR3 size: 14 residues. CDR3 loop: CATSTYLSADTQYF. For the CDR3, the DNA is TGTGCCACCTCGACCTACCTCTCGGCAGATACGCAGTATTTT.

This clone has a handful of counts. The rearrangement uses TRBV19 and TRBJ2-7, with D uncertain. V was shortened by 2 bases and J by 2 bases, with 10 bases between the two germline ends. In germline, CDR1 is LNHDA, CDR2 SQIVND (reference sequence). This CDR3 contains 14 residues. The CDR3 sequence is CASSILDGPYEQYF. CDR3 sequence (DNA): TGTGCCAGTAGTATACTGGACGGGCCCTACGAGCAGTACTTC.

This clone came up a few times. The chain carries TRBV7-3 and TRBJ2-3; 11 bases line up with TRBD1. V lost 4 bases and J lost 1; bases outside the gene matches: 4. CDR3 length: 16 amino acids. From germline, CDR1 is SGHTA and CDR2 FQGTGA. CDR3 sequence reads: CASSSGTGGGTDTQYF. CDR3 DNA: TGTGCCAGCAGCTCCGGGACAGGGGGGGGCACAGATACGCAGTATTTT.

The V gene is TRBV28, the J gene TRBJ2-5; 7 bases fit TRBD2. This CDR3 has 16 residues. The V and J ends lost 1 base and 3 bases, in that order; junction bases with no gene match: 8. Per germline, CDR1 MDHEN and CDR2 SYDVKM. In DNA, the CDR3 is TGTGCCAGCAGTTTATTCGAGTGGGAGGGCAAAGAGACCCAGTACTTC. It encodes CASSLFEWEGKETQYF.

The genes are TRBV4-2 and TRBJ1-4; perhaps TRBD1 as D (5 bases). Germline values: CDR1 LGHNA, CDR2 YNFKEQ. The germline V and J ends were trimmed by 1 base and 3 bases, with 12 bases remaining between them. The CDR3 totals 16 residues. CDR3 nucleotide sequence: TGTGCCAGCAGCCAAGTTGGGGGTCCGGCTAATGAAAAACTGTTTTTT. Translated: CASSQVGGPANEKLFF.

This clone was found once. V and J are TRBV28 and TRBJ1-4, with D hard to call. CDR3 length equals 12 residues. Trimming pared 1 base from V and 14 bases from J, leaving 11 bases between. CDR1 is MDHEN, CDR2 SYDVKM, per germline. This chain's CDR3 is CASSLSLRTLFF. The CDR3 nucleotides read TGTGCCAGCAGTTTATCACTCCGTACCCTGTTTTTT.

The rearrangement joins TRBV12-5 to TRBJ1-5; D is uncertain. CDR1 is LGHNT and CDR2 is FRNRAP in the germline V gene. The ends were cut back, 0 bases at V and 2 bases at J, with 11 bases in the middle. The CDR3 contains 16 residues. The CDR3 DNA follows: TGTGCTAGTGGTTTGGTAGGCCGGGCGGGCAATCAGCCCCAGCATTTT. Its protein is CASGLVGRAGNQPQHF.

This chain uses TRBV7-6 with TRBJ2-7, with D maybe TRBD1 (6 bases). V was trimmed by 1 base and J by 2 bases, leaving 9 bases between them. Germline-derived CDR1 and CDR2 are SGHVS and FNYEAQ. The CDR3 runs 14 residues. Here the CDR3 reads CASSLEEGAYEQYF. In nucleotides, the CDR3 is TGTGCCAGCAGCTTAGAAGAGGGGGCCTACGAGCAGTACTTC.

This clone was picked up a small number of times. This chain connects TRBV6-5 to TRBJ1-2; TRBD1 matches at 8 bases. Germline assignment: CDR1 MNHEY and CDR2 SVGAGI. This CDR3 region has 12 residues. With V trimmed by 5 bases and J by 12 bases, 8 bases remained unmatched. CDR3 residues: CASSTLDRVDTF. The CDR3 region has the DNA TGTGCCAGCAGTACCCTGGACAGGGTGGACACCTTC.

This clone was counted a single time. This chain links TRBV7-9 with TRBJ2-2; D is undetermined. The CDR3 extends over 14 amino acids. Trimming took 5 bases from V and 8 from J, leaving 15 bases between them. The germline V gene has CDR1 SEHNR and CDR2 FQNEAQ (reference sequence). The CDR3, as DNA: TGTGCCAGCAGCGTCCCCGGGCCCAAAGGGGAGCTGTTTTTT. Translating it yields CASSVPGPKGELFF.

The chain is built from TRBV6-5 and TRBJ2-7; TRBD1 matches at 7 bases. This CDR3 has 15 amino acids. Germline-derived CDR1 and CDR2 are MNHEY and SVGAGI. J was trimmed by 3 bases and V by 0 bases; bases with no gene match: 5. For the CDR3, the DNA is TGTGCCAGCAGTTACTCCGCTTGGACAGGCTACGAGCAGTACTTC. Amino acids: CASSYSAWTGYEQYF.

This chain uses TRBV7-2 with TRBJ2-3, with TRBD2 matching 7 bases. The ends lost 1 base at V and 5 bases at J; junction bases unmatched: 6. CDR1 is SGHTA, CDR2 FQGNSA, per germline. This CDR3 is built from 15 residues. For the CDR3, the DNA is TGTGCCAGCAGCTTAGGTGCGGGAGTGAGAGATACGCAGTATTTT. The encoded protein is CASSLGAGVRDTQYF.

The rearrangement uses TRBV6-1 and TRBJ2-7; no clear D. Germline V CDR1 and CDR2: MNHNS, SASEGT. The V and J ends lost 2 bases and 5 bases respectively, with 7 bases between them. CDR3 length: 12 residues. In DNA, the CDR3 is TGTGCCAGCAGTGAAAACCGGGACGAGCAGTACTTC. Translating gives CASSENRDEQYF.

This chain uses TRBV9 with TRBJ2-3; the D is unclear. Per the germline V gene, CDR1 is SGDLS and CDR2 is YYNGEE. The CDR3 runs 14 residues. Trimming shortened V by 4 bases and J by 4 bases, and 13 bases separated the two germline ends. The CDR3 reads CASSPIGWADTQYF. The CDR3 DNA reads TGTGCCAGCAGCCCAATTGGCTGGGCAGATACGCAGTATTTT.

The chain employs TRBV11-2 and TRBJ2-3; D might be TRBD2 (5 bases). The CDR3 totals 13 residues. CDR1 and CDR2 (germline): SGHAT, FQNNGV. Deletions cut 3 bases from V and 7 bases from J, with 11 bases between. The CDR3, as DNA: TGTGCCAGCAGCTTGGCGAGGGTAAATACGCAGTATTTT. Amino acids: CASSLARVNTQYF.

This rearrangement joins TRBV6-5 to TRBJ2-3; TRBD1 might be the D (6 bases). Germline CDR1 and CDR2: MNHEY and SVGAGI. The CDR3 spans 13 residues. V lost 2 bases and J lost 5, with 8 bases in between. The CDR3 DNA follows: TGTGCCAGCAGTTACGGCAGGGGAGATACGCAGTATTTT. Its translation: CASSYGRGDTQYF.

This clone has a handful of counts. This CDR3 reads CSAGGAQPQHF. Written as DNA, the CDR3 is TGCAGTGCTGGGGGAGCTCAGCCCCAGCATTTT. The chain couples TRBV20-1 to TRBJ1-5, with D perhaps matching TRBD1 (5 bases). Germline V CDR1 and CDR2: DFQATT, SNEGSKA (reference sequence). Trimming cost V 5 bases and J 6 bases, with 8 bases left between them. This CDR3 is 11 amino acids long.

This chain connects TRBV2 to TRBJ1-6; D is unresolved. This CDR3 is 16 amino acids long. Germline V gene sequence: CDR1 SNHLY, CDR2 FYNNEI. With 6 bases removed from V and 10 bases from J, the gap between germline ends came to 22 bases. CDR3 bases: TGTGCCAGCAGAGCCGGGTCCACCGTTGCAAGATCACCCCTCCACTTT. Translated, it gives CASRAGSTVARSPLHF.

This chain uses TRBV6-5 with TRBJ2-3; TRBD2 might be the D (7 bases). CDR1 MNHEY and CDR2 SVGAGI come from the germline V gene. The CDR3 loop spans 16 amino acids. V was clipped by 4 bases and J by 6 bases, with 20 bases between them. Here the CDR3 reads CASSLLGGDSRDTQYF. CDR3 coding DNA: TGTGCCAGCAGTTTGCTAGGGGGGGATTCGCGGGATACGCAGTATTTT.

This chain joins TRBV5-4 and TRBJ1-6; D gene unclear. CDR1 and CDR2 from the germline V gene are SGHNT and YYREEE (reference sequence). V lost 4 bases and J 4 bases, leaving 9 bases between the germline ends. The CDR3 sequence is 14 residues long. In DNA, the CDR3 is TGTGCCAGCAGCCGACAAGATTATAATTCACCCCTCCACTTT. This sequence encodes CASSRQDYNSPLHF. The full variable domain, with the rest looked up from reference TRBV5-4 and TRBJ1-6, is ETGVTQSPTHLIKTRGQQVTLRCSSQSGHNTVSWYQQALGQGPQFIFQYYREEENGRGNFPPRFSGLQFPNYSSELNVNALELDDSALYLCASSRQDYNSPLHFGNGTRLTVT.

The chain couples TRBV4-3 to TRBJ1-1; D uncertain. Looked up from germline, CDR1 is LGHNA and CDR2 is YSLEER. The CDR3 length is 15 residues. The germline V and J ends were trimmed by 0 bases and 0 bases, with 8 bases remaining between them. CDR3 region: CASSQDSGMNTEAFF. Here the CDR3 DNA reads TGCGCCAGCAGCCAAGATTCAGGCATGAACACTGAAGCTTTCTTT.

This rearrangement joins TRBV5-1 to TRBJ1-1, with 10 bases aligning to TRBD1. V lost 1 base to trimming and J lost 6 bases; unmatched junction nucleotides: 3. The CDR3 spans 14 residues. Germline V gives CDR1 SGHRS, CDR2 YFSETQ. The CDR3, as DNA: TGCGCCAGCAGCTTGTTAGGACAGGGGGCTGAAGCTTTCTTT. Protein product: CASSLLGQGAEAFF.

The chain carries TRBV7-8 and TRBJ1-1; a possible D gene is TRBD1 (5 bases). V was trimmed by 3 bases and J by 1 base, leaving 9 bases between them. Per germline, CDR1 SGHVS and CDR2 FQNEAQ. The CDR3 loop spans 14 amino acids. The CDR3 DNA reads as TGTGCCAGCAGCTTCTTAACAGGGAACACTGAAGCTTTCTTT. Protein: CASSFLTGNTEAFF.

The rearrangement uses TRBV29-1 and TRBJ1-4, with D unclear. Germline loops: CDR1 SQVTM, CDR2 ANQGSEA. This CDR3 is built from 13 residues. Trimming stripped 4 bases from V and 3 bases from J, with 9 bases between. CDR3 in amino acids: CSVGVRANEKLFF. CDR3 in DNA: TGCAGCGTTGGTGTCAGAGCTAATGAAAAACTGTTTTTT.

The chain links TRBV6-5 to TRBJ2-4; the D gene is possibly TRBD2 (5 bases). CDR1 is MNHEY and CDR2 is SVGAGI in the germline V gene. The CDR3 consists of 13 residues. Trimming removed 4 bases at V and 8 bases at J, with 12 bases between. The CDR3 reads CASSSDMRDIQYF. Written as DNA, the CDR3 is TGTGCCAGCAGTTCCGATATGAGGGACATTCAGTACTTC.

The chain joins TRBV11-3 to TRBJ2-7, with 8 positions matching TRBD1. Germline loops: CDR1 SGHNT, CDR2 YENEEA. This CDR3 contains 14 residues. With 1 base clipped from V and 1 base from J, the junction kept 0 bases outside the gene matches. The CDR3 sequence is CASSLGTGSYEQYF. The CDR3, as DNA: TGTGCCAGCAGCTTAGGGACAGGGTCCTACGAGCAGTACTTC.

The gene calls are TRBV4-3 and TRBJ1-4, with D possibly TRBD1 on 5 matching bases. The CDR3 extends over 17 amino acids. Germline CDR1 reads LGHNA; CDR2 reads YSLEER. The V and J ends lost 0 bases and 8 bases respectively, with 19 bases between them. DNA for the CDR3: TGCGCCAGCAGCCAAGATCGGGCCGGGGACCGTGCCGAAAAACTGTTTTTT. Protein sequence: CASSQDRAGDRAEKLFF.

The V call is TRBV4-1, the J call TRBJ1-5; 10 bases match TRBD1. With V trimmed by 3 bases and J by 4 bases, 15 bases remained unmatched. Germline CDR1 and CDR2: MGHRA and YSYEKL. The CDR3 consists of 19 residues. CDR3 protein: CASSHTPGQGLGGNQPQHF. Here the CDR3 DNA reads TGCGCCAGCAGCCACACACCGGGACAGGGGTTGGGGGGAAATCAGCCCCAGCATTTT.

The CDR3 region has the DNA TGTGCCATCAGTACGGACAGTCTGCTTCACTATGGCTACACCTTC. It specifies CAISTDSLLHYGYTF. The J gene is TRBJ1-2, the V gene TRBV10-3, with TRBD1 as a possible D gene (6 bases). Germline V gene data show CDR1 as ENHRY and CDR2 as SYGVKD. V dropped 5 bases and J dropped 3 bases, with 16 bases sitting between them. This CDR3 has 15 amino acids.